The table lists the clone carrying this T cell receptor beta chain with a count of one. Compared with germline, one end of the junction differs, possibly owing to a read error. The sample carries other DNA sequences with the same CDR3. These data come from a study of cytomegalovirus exposure and HLA in healthy donors. This PCR relied on a set of 60 Vbeta primers and 13 Jbeta primers. This table comes from immunoSEQ multiplex PCR, and its TCRdb copy is limited to in-frame clones, with some not included. The table records 90,000 to 150,000 clones, around 77% of them present only once. Healthy bone marrow donors made up the donor group. Sequencing input: PBMCs. The clonotype originates from a human donor in good health.

The CDR3 DNA reads as TGTGCCAGTAGTTTCTTCCAGGACGAGCAGTACTTC. Residues: CASSFFQDEQYF. The chain employs TRBV28 and TRBJ2-7; no reliable D call. The CDR3 totals 12 residues. The germline CDR1 and CDR2 sequences are MDHEN and SYDVKM. The full variable domain, completed using reference TRBV28 and TRBJ2-7, is DVKVTQSSRYLVKRTGEKVFLECVQDMDHENMFWYRQDPGLGLRLIYFSYDVKMKEKGDIPEGYSVSREKKERFSLILESASTNQTSMYLCASSFFQDEQYFGPGTRLTVT.